This TCR beta chain appears in the sequencing data of a study of blood T cell repertoires in COVID-19. Study summary: The United States, Italy and Spain provided the acute and convalescent COVID-19 samples. T cells, B-cell-depleted T cells, or PBMCs supplied cDNA or gDNA.

In the authors' methods: The authors estimated nucleated cell counts from reference gene primer amplification. Some clones are missing from TCRdb's copy, which holds only in-frame ones; the method was immunoSEQ multiplex PCR. V and J calls and clone size are given by that table; D and trimming were obtained from the DNA. Among under 150,000 clones listed, more than 70% were seen once. Germline V gene sequence: CDR1 GTSNPN, CDR2 SVGIG (reference sequence). The CDR3 runs 12 residues. Trimming took off 4 bases at V and 3 bases at J, with 10 bases between the two ends. The TCR originated in a human donor in a cohort sampled during active COVID-19. Sequencing was carried out using peripheral blood. The chain has TRBV30 and TRBJ2-7; D is perhaps TRBD1 (5 bases). In DNA form, the CDR3 reads TGTGCCTGGACAAATCAGGGCTACGAGCAGTACTTC. Translation: CAWTNQGYEQYF.